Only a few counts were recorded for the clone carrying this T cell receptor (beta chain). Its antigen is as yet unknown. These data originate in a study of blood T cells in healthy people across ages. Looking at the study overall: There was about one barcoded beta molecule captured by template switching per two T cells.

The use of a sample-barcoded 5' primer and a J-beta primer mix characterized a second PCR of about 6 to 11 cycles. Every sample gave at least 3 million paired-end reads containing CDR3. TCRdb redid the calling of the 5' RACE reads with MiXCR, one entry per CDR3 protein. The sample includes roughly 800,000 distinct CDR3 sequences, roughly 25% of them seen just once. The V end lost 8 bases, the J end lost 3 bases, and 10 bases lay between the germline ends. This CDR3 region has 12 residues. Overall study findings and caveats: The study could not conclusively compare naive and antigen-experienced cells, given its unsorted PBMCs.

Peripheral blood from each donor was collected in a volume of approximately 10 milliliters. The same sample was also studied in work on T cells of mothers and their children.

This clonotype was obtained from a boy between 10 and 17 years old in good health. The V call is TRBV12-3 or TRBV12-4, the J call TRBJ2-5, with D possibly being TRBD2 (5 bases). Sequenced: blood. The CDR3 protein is CASSPGKETQYF. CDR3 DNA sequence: TGTGCCAGCTCGCCGGGAAAAGAGACCCAGTACTTC.